A selection of T cell receptor beta chains follows, all from one sample in a study of kidney transplant recipient with SARS-CoV-2 infection. TCRdb independently ran MiXCR on the reads; one entry per CDR3 protein. The top ten clones hold around 7.8% of a sample with approximately 250,000 distinct CDR3 sequences, 29% of them seen once. The specimen comprised a blood sample, sampled at baseline and on day 111 from a kidney transplant recipient. Source of these receptors: a male patient in his thirties who had COVID-19 and was a kidney transplant recipient. Some T cells may arise from the graft donor. CDR3s include the opening cysteine and the closing phenylalanine or tryptophan. Each record gives: J gene, V gene, CDR3 protein.

J gene: TRBJ2-7
V gene: TRBV9
CDR3 protein: CASSVEGTGTHEQYF

J gene: TRBJ2-1
V gene: TRBV4-3
CDR3 protein: CASSQEPENEQFF

J gene: TRBJ1-2
V gene: TRBV5-3
CDR3 protein: CARVWRVVRKTYGYTF

J gene: TRBJ1-1
V gene: TRBV5-4
CDR3 protein: CASSLQGTGEAFF

J gene: TRBJ1-2
V gene: TRBV4-2
CDR3 protein: CASSEFVKGWKTYGYTF

J gene: TRBJ2-7
V gene: TRBV28
CDR3 protein: CASSFLFEQYF

J gene: TRBJ1-2
V gene: TRBV3-1
CDR3 protein: CASSCEHTLRKTYGYTF

J gene: TRBJ1-2
V gene: TRBV11-1
CDR3 protein: CASSYLVKAGKTYGYTF

J gene: TRBJ1-5
V gene: TRBV19
CDR3 protein: CASSINRGIGNQPQHF

J gene: TRBJ2-7
V gene: TRBV12-3/TRBV12-4
CDR3 protein: CASSLDLLYEQYF

J gene: TRBJ2-1
V gene: TRBV7-6
CDR3 protein: CASSLGLAGGRDWQFF

J gene: TRBJ2-6
V gene: TRBV9
CDR3 protein: CASSTTGTGANVLTF

J gene: TRBJ1-2
V gene: TRBV23-1
CDR3 protein: CASSWKLLRRKTYGYTF

J gene: TRBJ2-5
V gene: TRBV3-1
CDR3 protein: CASSRMFPISFSETQYF

J gene: TRBJ2-2
V gene: TRBV10-3
CDR3 protein: CAISVGAGANTGELFF

J gene: TRBJ2-7
V gene: TRBV10-2
CDR3 protein: CASSGGLAYEQYF

J gene: TRBJ2-7
V gene: TRBV12-3/TRBV12-4
CDR3 protein: CASSLPPSGPYEQYF

J gene: TRBJ1-2
V gene: TRBV16
CDR3 protein: CASSIRSVVRKTYGYTF

J gene: TRBJ1-2
V gene: TRBV7-2
CDR3 protein: CASSLNGPAANYGYTF

J gene: TRBJ2-1
V gene: TRBV15
CDR3 protein: CATSRASGRYNEQFF

J gene: TRBJ1-1
V gene: TRBV19
CDR3 protein: CASSIDARPAFF

J gene: TRBJ1-1
V gene: TRBV5-1
CDR3 protein: CASSTSLGGRSGEAFF

J gene: TRBJ2-2
V gene: TRBV5-1
CDR3 protein: CASSLEQGGLTGELFF

J gene: TRBJ1-5
V gene: TRBV27
CDR3 protein: CASSLSGWRTQPQHF

J gene: TRBJ1-2
V gene: TRBV5-4
CDR3 protein: CASSPHLGANYGYTF

J gene: TRBJ1-1
V gene: TRBV5-1
CDR3 protein: CASSWGTADTEAFF

J gene: TRBJ2-2
V gene: TRBV5-1
CDR3 protein: CASSNPGELFF

J gene: TRBJ1-2
V gene: TRBV5-6
CDR3 protein: CASTTSPPGPSDYGYTF

J gene: TRBJ2-5
V gene: TRBV18
CDR3 protein: CASSPPGSETQYF

J gene: TRBJ2-7
V gene: TRBV20-1
CDR3 protein: CSVPLGTAEQYF

J gene: TRBJ2-7
V gene: TRBV30
CDR3 protein: CAWSGTGDTYEQYF

J gene: TRBJ2-7
V gene: TRBV20-1
CDR3 protein: CSARTGKSLYEQYF

J gene: TRBJ2-1
V gene: TRBV15
CDR3 protein: CATSRDVSLAPNEQFF

J gene: TRBJ2-7
V gene: TRBV10-3
CDR3 protein: CAISALTGNEQYF

J gene: TRBJ2-2
V gene: TRBV11-2
CDR3 protein: CASSLLAGGATGELFF

J gene: TRBJ2-2
V gene: TRBV7-6
CDR3 protein: CASSSTSDTGELFF

J gene: TRBJ2-7
V gene: TRBV3-1
CDR3 protein: CASSQDPRVVRGEQYF

J gene: TRBJ1-2
V gene: TRBV10-2
CDR3 protein: CASSFVRASRKTYGYTF

J gene: TRBJ1-1
V gene: TRBV3-1
CDR3 protein: CASSLRRPISIRTEAFF

J gene: TRBJ1-2
V gene: TRBV6-2/TRBV6-3
CDR3 protein: CASSLDSAAQAF

J gene: TRBJ1-2
V gene: TRBV9
CDR3 protein: CASDILYSRKTYGYTF

J gene: TRBJ1-1
V gene: TRBV5-1
CDR3 protein: CASTWDRPNTEAFF

J gene: TRBJ1-1
V gene: TRBV19
CDR3 protein: CASTPPGPEAFF

J gene: TRBJ1-2
V gene: TRBV3-1
CDR3 protein: CASSQGQGVYGYTF

J gene: TRBJ1-5
V gene: TRBV4-1
CDR3 protein: CASSRRVSEQGQPQHF